This is a list of T cell receptor beta chains from one sample in a study of sequential checkpoint blockade in melanoma. Assay used: immunoSEQ multiplex PCR; TCRdb lists only in-frame clones, some missing. The sample includes roughly 16,000 clones, around 70% of them seen just once. The source was CD8+ T cells sorted from blood (inferred from file names), collected from a patient given nivolumab and ipilimumab in sequence. The receptor set was obtained from a human donor with melanoma. The CDR3 runs from the conserved cysteine through the conserved F or W. D genes are given only for firm matches. The size field is filled for only some rows; it gives once, few, many or a size class.

CDR3 protein: CASSLYSRSSYEQYF
CDR3 DNA: TGTGCCAGCAGCTTATATAGTCGAAGCTCCTACGAGCAGTACTTC
D gene: -
clone size: -
J gene: TRBJ2-7
V gene: TRBV28

CDR3 protein: CASSYYNTGELFF
CDR3 DNA: TGTGCCAGCAGCTATTATAACACCGGGGAGCTGTTTTTT
D gene: -
clone size: -
J gene: TRBJ2-2
V gene: TRBV7-3

CDR3 protein: CASSFGTGLDGYTF
CDR3 DNA: TGTGCCAGCAGTTTCGGGACAGGGTTGGATGGCTACACCTTC
D gene: TRBD1
clone size: -
J gene: TRBJ1-2
V gene: TRBV28

CDR3 protein: CASSLADRGLTEAFF
CDR3 DNA: TGTGCCAGCAGCTTGGCGGACAGGGGGCTAACTGAAGCTTTCTTT
D gene: TRBD1
clone size: -
J gene: TRBJ1-1
V gene: TRBV5-5

CDR3 protein: CASSQKRRRPGNTIYF
CDR3 DNA: TGTGCCAGCAGCCAAAAGAGGAGAAGGCCTGGAAACACCATATATTTT
D gene: -
clone size: -
J gene: TRBJ1-3
V gene: TRBV11-2

CDR3 protein: CASSPPAGAEAFF
CDR3 DNA: TGTGCCAGCAGCCCCCCCGCCGGGGCTGAAGCTTTCTTT
D gene: -
clone size: -
J gene: TRBJ1-1
V gene: TRBV13

CDR3 protein: CASSTGQGANGGELFF
CDR3 DNA: TGCGCCAGCAGCACGGGACAGGGGGCGAATGGCGGGGAGCTGTTTTTT
D gene: TRBD1
clone size: once
J gene: TRBJ2-2
V gene: TRBV5-1

CDR3 protein: CASSSPGQGRYEQYF
CDR3 DNA: TGTGCCAGCAGCTCTCCGGGACAGGGGAGGTACGAGCAGTACTTC
D gene: TRBD1
clone size: -
J gene: TRBJ2-7
V gene: TRBV7-9

CDR3 protein: CASSPAGTGIYEQYF
CDR3 DNA: TGCGCCAGCAGCCCGGCCGGGACAGGGATCTACGAGCAGTACTTC
D gene: TRBD1
clone size: once
J gene: TRBJ2-7
V gene: TRBV4-3

CDR3 protein: CASSVGLAGGPGYEQYF
CDR3 DNA: TGTGCCAGCAGCGTTGGACTAGCGGGGGGTCCAGGCTACGAGCAGTACTTC
D gene: TRBD2
clone size: few
J gene: TRBJ2-7
V gene: TRBV9

CDR3 protein: CASSPAGTEAFF
CDR3 DNA: TGCGCCAGCAGCCCGGCAGGGACTGAAGCTTTCTTT
D gene: -
clone size: -
J gene: TRBJ1-1
V gene: TRBV4-1

CDR3 protein: CASSTGQGYEQYF
CDR3 DNA: TGTGCCAGCAGCACAGGACAGGGGTACGAGCAGTACTTC
D gene: TRBD1
clone size: -
J gene: TRBJ2-7
V gene: TRBV11-2

CDR3 protein: CASSQGGTEQFF
CDR3 DNA: TGCGCCAGCAGCCAAGGAGGGACAGAGCAGTTCTTC
D gene: -
clone size: -
J gene: TRBJ2-1
V gene: TRBV4-1

CDR3 protein: CASSGRAGGEDNEQFF
CDR3 DNA: TGTGCCAGCAGCGGAAGAGCGGGGGGCGAGGACAATGAGCAGTTCTTC
D gene: TRBD2
clone size: few
J gene: TRBJ2-1
V gene: TRBV9

CDR3 protein: CASSLGGQGPYEQYF
CDR3 DNA: TGTGCCAGCAGCTTAGGGGGACAGGGTCCCTACGAGCAGTACTTC
D gene: TRBD1
clone size: -
J gene: TRBJ2-7
V gene: TRBV7-8

CDR3 protein: CASSLQDYPEQYF
CDR3 DNA: TGTGCCAGCAGCTTACAGGACTATCCCGAGCAGTACTTC
D gene: -
clone size: -
J gene: TRBJ2-7
V gene: TRBV13

CDR3 protein: CASSYSIRQGDEQYF
CDR3 DNA: TGTGCCAGCAGTTACTCGATCAGACAGGGAGACGAGCAGTACTTC
D gene: TRBD1
clone size: -
J gene: TRBJ2-7
V gene: TRBV6-5

CDR3 protein: CASSLGGIYEQYF
CDR3 DNA: TGTGCCAGCAGCTTAGGAGGGATCTACGAGCAGTACTTC
D gene: -
clone size: -
J gene: TRBJ2-7
V gene: TRBV7-2

CDR3 protein: CASSDFDRDYLTGEQYF
CDR3 DNA: TGTGCCAGCAGCGATTTTGACCGGGACTACCTGACGGGCGAGCAGTACTTC
D gene: TRBD2
clone size: -
J gene: TRBJ2-7
V gene: TRBV4-2

CDR3 protein: CASSMRGGGHTEAFF
CDR3 DNA: TGTGCCAGTAGTATGCGAGGGGGGGGGCACACTGAAGCTTTCTTT
D gene: -
clone size: few
J gene: TRBJ1-1
V gene: TRBV19

CDR3 protein: CASSFQASTDTQYF
CDR3 DNA: TGTGCCAGCAGTTTCCAGGCTAGCACAGATACGCAGTATTTT
D gene: -
clone size: -
J gene: TRBJ2-3
V gene: TRBV27

CDR3 protein: CASSVGSGSYNEQFF
CDR3 DNA: TGTGCCAGCAGCGTAGGGTCAGGCTCCTACAATGAGCAGTTCTTC
D gene: -
clone size: -
J gene: TRBJ2-1
V gene: TRBV9

CDR3 protein: CASSRSGRSGYEQFF
CDR3 DNA: TGCGCCAGCAGCCGCAGCGGGAGAAGTGGTTATGAGCAGTTCTTC
D gene: TRBD2
clone size: few
J gene: TRBJ2-1
V gene: TRBV4-3

CDR3 protein: CASSFSGAYEQYF
CDR3 DNA: TGTGCCAGCAGCTTTAGCGGGGCCTACGAGCAGTACTTC
D gene: TRBD2
clone size: -
J gene: TRBJ2-7
V gene: TRBV13

CDR3 protein: CASSSDSYSNQPQHF
CDR3 DNA: TGTGCCAGCAGCTCCGACAGTTATAGCAATCAGCCCCAGCATTTT
D gene: -
clone size: -
J gene: TRBJ1-5
V gene: TRBV7-8

CDR3 protein: CASSYSGTSSPDTQYF
CDR3 DNA: TGTGCCAGCAGTTACTCCGGGACTAGTAGTCCAGATACGCAGTATTTT
D gene: TRBD2
clone size: few
J gene: TRBJ2-3
V gene: TRBV6-4

CDR3 protein: CASSPTEEGRHNEKLFF
CDR3 DNA: TGTGCCAGCAGCCCAACAGAAGAGGGCAGGCATAATGAAAAACTGTTTTTT
D gene: -
clone size: few
J gene: TRBJ1-4
V gene: TRBV11-3

CDR3 protein: CAIRGQGPNYGYTF
CDR3 DNA: TGTGCCATCAGGGGACAGGGACCCAACTATGGCTACACCTTC
D gene: TRBD1
clone size: -
J gene: TRBJ1-2
V gene: TRBV10-3

CDR3 protein: CASSERQGTDTQYF
CDR3 DNA: TGTGCCAGCAGTGAAAGACAGGGGACAGATACGCAGTATTTT
D gene: TRBD1
clone size: few
J gene: TRBJ2-3
V gene: TRBV6-4

CDR3 protein: CASSMSSYNEQFF
CDR3 DNA: TGTGCCAGCAGTATGAGCTCCTACAATGAGCAGTTCTTC
D gene: -
clone size: -
J gene: TRBJ2-1
V gene: TRBV6-5

CDR3 protein: CASSGQGVGDTEAFF
CDR3 DNA: TGTGCCAGCAGCGGCCAGGGGGTTGGTGACACTGAAGCTTTCTTT
D gene: TRBD1
clone size: -
J gene: TRBJ1-1
V gene: TRBV9

CDR3 protein: CASSRGREQETQYF
CDR3 DNA: TGTGCCAGCAGCCGTGGAAGGGAGCAAGAGACCCAGTACTTC
D gene: -
clone size: -
J gene: TRBJ2-5
V gene: TRBV5-6

CDR3 protein: CASSGAGTGAPSNGYTF
CDR3 DNA: TGTGCCAGCAGTGGAGCCGGGACAGGGGCCCCGAGTAACGGCTACACCTTC
D gene: TRBD1
clone size: -
J gene: TRBJ1-2
V gene: TRBV25-1

CDR3 protein: CASSDGQGGTDTQYF
CDR3 DNA: TGTGCCAGCAGTGACGGCCAGGGGGGCACAGATACGCAGTATTTT
D gene: TRBD1
clone size: -
J gene: TRBJ2-3
V gene: TRBV6-4

CDR3 protein: CAGTHQLQGGYGYTF
CDR3 DNA: TGTGCCGGCACCCACCAATTACAGGGCGGCTATGGCTACACCTTC
D gene: -
clone size: once
J gene: TRBJ1-2
V gene: TRBV7-9

CDR3 protein: CASRSGWGRVHEKLFF
CDR3 DNA: TGTGCCAGCAGATCAGGTTGGGGCAGGGTACATGAAAAACTGTTTTTT
D gene: -
clone size: few
J gene: TRBJ1-4
V gene: TRBV11-2

CDR3 protein: CASSLIYDRLTSNQPQHF
CDR3 DNA: TGTGCCAGCAGCTTAATTTACGACAGGCTCACTTCAAATCAGCCCCAGCATTTT
D gene: -
clone size: -
J gene: TRBJ1-5
V gene: TRBV5-6

CDR3 protein: CASSSSGSSYNEQFF
CDR3 DNA: TGTGCCAGCAGTTCGAGCGGGAGCTCCTACAATGAGCAGTTCTTC
D gene: TRBD2
clone size: once
J gene: TRBJ2-1
V gene: TRBV6-5

CDR3 protein: CASSQDRGKDEKLFF
CDR3 DNA: TGCGCCAGCAGCCAAGATCGGGGGAAGGATGAAAAACTGTTTTTT
D gene: -
clone size: medium-sized
J gene: TRBJ1-4
V gene: TRBV4-3

CDR3 protein: CASSPWTADTYGYTF
CDR3 DNA: TGTGCCAGCAGCCCTTGGACAGCCGATACCTATGGCTACACCTTC
D gene: -
clone size: -
J gene: TRBJ1-2
V gene: TRBV9

CDR3 protein: CASRTTTGYEQYF
CDR3 DNA: TGTGCCAGCAGGACCACGACTGGGTACGAGCAGTACTTC
D gene: -
clone size: medium-sized
J gene: TRBJ2-7
V gene: TRBV6-5

CDR3 protein: CASSLGTVYEQYF
CDR3 DNA: TGTGCCAGCAGCTTAGGGACAGTTTACGAGCAGTACTTC
D gene: -
clone size: -
J gene: TRBJ2-7
V gene: TRBV7-5

CDR3 protein: CASSQNWRHSYEQYF
CDR3 DNA: TGCGCCAGCAGCCAAAATTGGAGGCATTCCTACGAGCAGTACTTC
D gene: -
clone size: few
J gene: TRBJ2-7
V gene: TRBV4-3

CDR3 protein: CASRDTGGTEAFF
CDR3 DNA: TGTGCCAGCAGGGACACCGGGGGGACTGAAGCTTTCTTT
D gene: -
clone size: -
J gene: TRBJ1-1
V gene: TRBV25-1

CDR3 protein: CKSRGLMNTEAFF
CDR3 DNA: TGTAAGTCTCGGGGACTCATGAACACTGAAGCTTTCTTT
D gene: -
clone size: -
J gene: TRBJ1-1
V gene: TRBV19

CDR3 protein: CASSQDRRGYTF
CDR3 DNA: TGTGCCAGCAGCCAGGATAGGCGCGGCTACACCTTC
D gene: -
clone size: -
J gene: TRBJ1-2
V gene: TRBV7-2

CDR3 protein: CASSSGGQGIPEQYF
CDR3 DNA: TGTGCCAGCAGCTCAGGGGGACAGGGGATTCCCGAGCAGTACTTC
D gene: TRBD1
clone size: -
J gene: TRBJ2-7
V gene: TRBV7-9

CDR3 protein: CASSLGQTQETQYF
CDR3 DNA: TGTGCCAGCAGCTTGGGCCAGACTCAAGAGACCCAGTACTTC
D gene: -
clone size: once
J gene: TRBJ2-5
V gene: TRBV5-6

CDR3 protein: CASSQDRDRDPYEQYF
CDR3 DNA: TGTGCCAGCAGCCAAGACAGGGACAGGGACCCCTACGAGCAGTACTTC
D gene: TRBD1
clone size: -
J gene: TRBJ2-7
V gene: TRBV7-9

CDR3 protein: CASSIVTSARETQYF
CDR3 DNA: TGTGCCAGTAGTATAGTAACCTCTGCCCGGGAGACCCAGTACTTC
D gene: -
clone size: -
J gene: TRBJ2-5
V gene: TRBV19